The clone carrying this T cell receptor (beta chain) was counted at least ten times. Its specificity is not known. The data were obtained in a study of T cells in Graves' hyperthyroidism and ophthalmopathy. Findings and caveats of the study: Blood also contained most expanded thyroid clonotypes above 0.001.

The V gene end was trimmed by 1 base and the J gene end by 5 bases; junction bases not matched to a gene: 3. The CDR3 consists of 15 residues. Germline values: CDR1 LGHDT, CDR2 YNNKEL (reference sequence). TCR beta CDR3 region amplification was performed from RNA transcripts. Using the HTBI primer set, a first-round RT-PCR was run on the TCR CDR3. TCRdb re-derived calls from the multiplex PCR reads in MiXCR, one entry per CDR3 protein. Counted here are hundreds of thousands of distinct CDR3 sequences, roughly 15% occurring once; the ten biggest clones make up about 9.4%. Sequenced input: blood. The TCR sequence derives from a woman aged 18-29 years with Graves' hyperthyroidism. The chain carries TRBV3-1 and TRBJ2-1; 9 bases align to TRBD2. CDR3 DNA: TGTGCCAGCAGCCAAGTAACTAGCGGGCACAATGAGCAGTTCTTC. Translated, it gives CASSQVTSGHNEQFF.